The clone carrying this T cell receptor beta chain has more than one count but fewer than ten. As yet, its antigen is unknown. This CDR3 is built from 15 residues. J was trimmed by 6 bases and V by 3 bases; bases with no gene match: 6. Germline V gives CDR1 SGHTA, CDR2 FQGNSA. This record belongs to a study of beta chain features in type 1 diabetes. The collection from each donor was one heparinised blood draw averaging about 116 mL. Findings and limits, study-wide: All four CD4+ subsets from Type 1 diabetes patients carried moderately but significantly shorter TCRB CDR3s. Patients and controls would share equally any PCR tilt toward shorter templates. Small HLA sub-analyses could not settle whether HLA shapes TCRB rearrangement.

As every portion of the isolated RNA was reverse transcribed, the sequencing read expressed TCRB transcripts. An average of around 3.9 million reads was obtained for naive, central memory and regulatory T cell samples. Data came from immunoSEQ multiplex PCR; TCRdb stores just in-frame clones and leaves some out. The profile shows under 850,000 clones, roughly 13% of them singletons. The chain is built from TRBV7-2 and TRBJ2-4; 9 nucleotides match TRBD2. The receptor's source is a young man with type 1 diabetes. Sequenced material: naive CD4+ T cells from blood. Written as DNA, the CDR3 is TGTGCCAGCAGCTTGGCAGCGGGGGGTAGAAACATTCAGTACTTC. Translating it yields CASSLAAGGRNIQYF.